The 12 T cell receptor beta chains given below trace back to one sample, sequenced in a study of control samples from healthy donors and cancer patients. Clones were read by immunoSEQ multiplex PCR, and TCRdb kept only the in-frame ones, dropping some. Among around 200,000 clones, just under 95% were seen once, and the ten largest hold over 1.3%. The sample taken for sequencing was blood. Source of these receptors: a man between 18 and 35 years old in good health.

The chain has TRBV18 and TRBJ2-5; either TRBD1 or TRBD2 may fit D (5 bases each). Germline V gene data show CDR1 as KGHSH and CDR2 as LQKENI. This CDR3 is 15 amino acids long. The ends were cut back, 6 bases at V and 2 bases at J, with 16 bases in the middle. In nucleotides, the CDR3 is TGTGCCAGCTCCGGGTTGGGGGACCAACAAGAGACCCAGTACTTC. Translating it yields CASSGLGDQQETQYF.

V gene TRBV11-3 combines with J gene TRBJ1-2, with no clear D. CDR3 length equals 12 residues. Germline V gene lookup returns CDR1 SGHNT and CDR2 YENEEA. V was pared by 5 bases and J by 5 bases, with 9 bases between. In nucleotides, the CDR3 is TGTGCCAGCAGCCCGGGGATATATGGCTACACCTTC. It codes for CASSPGIYGYTF.

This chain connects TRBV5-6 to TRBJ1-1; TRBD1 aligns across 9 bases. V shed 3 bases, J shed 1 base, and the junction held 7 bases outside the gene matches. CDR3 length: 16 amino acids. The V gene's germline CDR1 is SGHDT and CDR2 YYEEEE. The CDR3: CASSWGTGLRNTEAFF. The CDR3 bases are TGTGCCAGCAGCTGGGGGACAGGGCTGAGGAACACTGAAGCTTTCTTT.

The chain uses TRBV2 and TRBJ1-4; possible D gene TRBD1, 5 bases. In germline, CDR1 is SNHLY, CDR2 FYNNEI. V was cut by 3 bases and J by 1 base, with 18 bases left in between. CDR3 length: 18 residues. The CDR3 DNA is TGTGCCAGCAGTGATCGAAGGGCCAGGGATCTAACTAATGAAAAACTGTTTTTT. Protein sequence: CASSDRRARDLTNEKLFF.

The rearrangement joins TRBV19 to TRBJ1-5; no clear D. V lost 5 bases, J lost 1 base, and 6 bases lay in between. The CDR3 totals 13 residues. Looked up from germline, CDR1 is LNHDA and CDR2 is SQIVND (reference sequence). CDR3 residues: CASSPDSNQPQHF. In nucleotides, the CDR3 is TGTGCCAGTAGTCCGGACAGCAATCAGCCCCAGCATTTT.

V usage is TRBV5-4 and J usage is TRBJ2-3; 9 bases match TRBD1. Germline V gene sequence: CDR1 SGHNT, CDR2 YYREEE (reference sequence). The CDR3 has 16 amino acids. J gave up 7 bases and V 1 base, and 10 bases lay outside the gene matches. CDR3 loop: CASSLKTGGQSNTQYF. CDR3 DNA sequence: TGTGCCAGCAGCTTGAAGACAGGGGGACAGTCAAATACGCAGTATTTT. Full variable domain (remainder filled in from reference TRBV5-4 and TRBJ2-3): ETGVTQSPTHLIKTRGQQVTLRCSSQSGHNTVSWYQQALGQGPQFIFQYYREEENGRGNFPPRFSGLQFPNYSSELNVNALELDDSALYLCASSLKTGGQSNTQYFGPGTRLTVL.

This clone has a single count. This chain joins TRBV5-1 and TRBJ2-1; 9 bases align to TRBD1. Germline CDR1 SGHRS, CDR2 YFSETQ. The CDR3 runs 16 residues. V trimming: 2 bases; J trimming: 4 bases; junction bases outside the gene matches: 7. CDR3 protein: CASSFPGGTGYNEQFF. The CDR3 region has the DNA TGCGCCAGCAGCTTTCCCGGGGGGACAGGGTACAATGAGCAGTTCTTC.

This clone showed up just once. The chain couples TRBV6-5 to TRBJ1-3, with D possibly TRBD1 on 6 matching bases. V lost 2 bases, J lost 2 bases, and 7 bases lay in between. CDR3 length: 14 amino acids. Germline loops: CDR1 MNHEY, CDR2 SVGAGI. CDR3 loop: CASSYEGAGNTIYF. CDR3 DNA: TGTGCCAGCAGTTACGAGGGGGCTGGAAACACCATATATTTT.

The CDR3 region has the DNA TGTGCCAGCAGGGCGACAGGGGGTCGGGACTATGGCTACACCTTC. Amino acid sequence: CASRATGGRDYGYTF. J is TRBJ1-2 and V is TRBV2; 9 bases line up with TRBD1. V trimming: 6 bases; J trimming: 3 bases; junction bases outside the gene matches: 8. The CDR3 loop spans 15 amino acids. Germline loops: CDR1 SNHLY, CDR2 FYNNEI.

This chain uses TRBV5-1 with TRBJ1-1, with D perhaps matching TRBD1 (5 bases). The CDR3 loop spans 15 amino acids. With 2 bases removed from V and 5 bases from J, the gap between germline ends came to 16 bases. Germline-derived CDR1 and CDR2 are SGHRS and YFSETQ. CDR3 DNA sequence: TGCGCCAGCAGCTTCACCTCAGGGATTGGGACTGAAGCTTTCTTT. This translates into CASSFTSGIGTEAFF.

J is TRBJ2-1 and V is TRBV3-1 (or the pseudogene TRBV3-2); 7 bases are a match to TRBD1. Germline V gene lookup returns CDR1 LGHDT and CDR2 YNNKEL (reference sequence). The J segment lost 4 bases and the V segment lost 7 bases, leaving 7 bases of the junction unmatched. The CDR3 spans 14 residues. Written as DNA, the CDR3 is TGTGCCAGCAAGTCAGGGGGTTATTACAATGAGCAGTTCTTC. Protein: CASKSGGYYNEQFF.

The CDR3 here is CASSLRPLGTQYF. The CDR3, as DNA: TGCGCCAGCAGCCTGCGTCCCTTAGGTACGCAGTATTTT. This chain connects TRBV5-1 to TRBJ2-3; D unclear. This CDR3 spans 13 amino acids. V lost 4 bases to trimming and J lost 8 bases, with 14 bases between them. Looked up from germline, CDR1 is SGHRS and CDR2 is YFSETQ.